A selection of T cell receptor beta chains follows, all from one sample in a study of long-term antiretroviral therapy in people with HIV. Data came from immunoSEQ multiplex PCR; TCRdb stores just in-frame clones and leaves some out. The data hold roughly 42,000 clones, with 85% observed a single time. This material consisted of unsorted PBMCs, taken 3.1 years after starting antiretroviral therapy. The receptors were gathered from a woman aged 45-59 years with HIV. Both conserved end residues are part of each CDR3.

>TRBV27|TRBJ1-3
CASSLRWQGVGNTIYF
>TRBV7-3|TRBJ2-5
CASSLTGGSQETQYF
>TRBV7-9|TRBJ1-2
CASSLAGGTNYGYTF
>TRBV5-1|TRBJ1-2
CASSSTGTYNYGYTF
>TRBV25-1|TRBJ1-1
CASSEYTGKAFF
>TRBV2|TRBJ1-2
CASSAPPVYGYTF
>TRBV6-1|TRBJ2-5
CASSEETQYF
>TRBV7-6|TRBJ2-7
CASSARTGAHREQYF
>TRBV7-2|TRBJ2-1
CASSQSGTGVNEQFF
>TRBV5-5|TRBJ2-6
CASSYGQTISGANVLTF
>TRBV16|TRBJ1-1
CASSQSGNTEAFF
>TRBV2|TRBJ1-6
CASREKQGMGSPLHF
>TRBV5-6|TRBJ2-5
CASSFFVGGRYQETQYF
>TRBV4-1|TRBJ2-1
CASSQIQQGYEQFF
>TRBV5-1|TRBJ1-1
CASTSSSGMNTEAFF
>TRBV4-2|TRBJ2-1
CASSQGETSGGYNEQFF
>TRBV2|TRBJ2-5
CASSEGPGRLATQYF
>TRBV5-1|TRBJ1-1
CASSRDRLNTEAFF
>TRBV11-1|TRBJ2-1
CASSHPGNEQFF
>TRBV19|TRBJ2-1
CASSIEGQAYNEQFF
>TRBV27|TRBJ2-1
CASSGLAGGVGQFF
>TRBV6-1|TRBJ1-5
CASSVFILGNQPQHF
>TRBV19|TRBJ2-5
CASGTQGVKETQYF
>TRBV4-3|TRBJ2-7
CASSQDARAAYEQYF
>TRBV6-5|TRBJ1-1
CASSPLTGNTEAFF
>TRBV11-2|TRBJ2-7
CASSLDSGGTSTYEQYF
>TRBV6-5|TRBJ1-1
CASSTLGRVGTEAFF
>TRBV5-8|TRBJ2-6
CASRRRGSGANVLTF
>TRBV29-1|TRBJ2-6
CSKSWANVLTF
>TRBV9|TRBJ2-3
CASSSRGTGPPDTQYF
>TRBV2|TRBJ1-2
CASSISGQGFGYTF
>TRBV19|TRBJ1-2
CASSITGLGGLAGYTF
>TRBV7-7|TRBJ2-7
CASSPLQGSYEQYF
>TRBV27|TRBJ1-5
CASSLYRGDQPQHF
>TRBV5-1|TRBJ2-3
CASTLNRDYEPGQYF
>TRBV5-1|TRBJ2-2
CASSLEAGTNTGELFF
>TRBV2|TRBJ1-1
CASSPQGGNTEAFF
>TRBV6-4|TRBJ2-1
CASSEGGNYNEQFF
>TRBV27|TRBJ2-3
CASSNRGASTDTQYF
>TRBV7-8|TRBJ2-5
CASSLGASGGAEETQYF
>TRBV19|TRBJ1-2
CASGGGRGGYTF
>TRBV2|TRBJ1-5
CASRGSRNQPQHF
>TRBV5-1|TRBJ2-3
CASSLVGKRTDTQYF
>TRBV30|TRBJ2-7
CAWIGDRGNYEQYF
>TRBV27|TRBJ1-3
CASRTTARGLVGVGNTIYF
>TRBV7-2|TRBJ2-5
CASRSATRTEETQYF
>TRBV13|TRBJ1-1
CASSLVRNTEAFF
>TRBV9|TRBJ2-1
CASSVAPAGDEQFF
>TRBV6-6|TRBJ2-7
CASSYSLGSSYEQYF
>TRBV2|TRBJ2-7
CASISGSSYEQYF
>TRBV11-2|TRBJ1-6
CASSLTGSRYNSPLHF
>TRBV7-8|TRBJ1-2
CASSSLWDGYTF